These T cell receptor beta chains were read from a single sample in a study of T cells after posttransplantation cyclophosphamide. The assay was immunoSEQ multiplex PCR, and TCRdb's table has in-frame clones only and misses some. The table lists 1,500 to 2,000 clones, roughly three quarters of them singletons. Sequenced here: CD4+ T cells sorted from blood, sampled after allogeneic stem cell transplant with posttransplant cyclophosphamide. The receptors here all came from a female patient aged 60 to 70 who received an allogeneic stem cell transplant from a related donor and was CMV-positive. Part of the T cells may come from the graft donor. Each CDR3 is given with its conserved first and last residue. A D gene is named only where the DNA matches it firmly. Where a row states a size, it is once, few, many or the class of an expanded clone; other rows omit it.

>TRBV5-1|-|TRBD1|TRBJ1-4
CASRVGQGGEKLFF
TGCGCCAGCCGTGTAGGACAGGGAGGGGAAAAACTGTTTTTT
>TRBV7-9|-|-|TRBJ2-7
CASSLQGGSYEQYF
TGTGCCAGCAGCCTGCAAGGAGGGTCCTACGAGCAGTACTTC
>TRBV7-6|-|-|TRBJ1-6
CASSLKGVLNSPLHF
TGTGCCAGCAGCTTAAAGGGAGTACTAAATTCACCCCTCCACTTT
>TRBV28|-|TRBD2|TRBJ2-7
CASSPRKGLAGTYEQYF
TGTGCCAGCAGCCCCAGGAAAGGACTAGCGGGAACCTACGAGCAGTACTTC
>TRBV6-1|-|-|TRBJ1-2
CASLRGIIGYTF
TGTGCCAGCCTCCGGGGAATTATAGGTTACACCTTC
>TRBV5-1|-|-|TRBJ1-1
CASSSGQLGTEAFF
TGCGCCAGCAGCTCAGGACAGTTGGGCACTGAAGCTTTCTTT
>TRBV18|-|-|TRBJ2-2
CASSPYRAGNTGELFF
TGTGCCAGCTCACCATACAGGGCCGGGAACACCGGGGAGCTGTTTTTT
>TRBV6-5|few|-|TRBJ1-6
CASSYEASSYNSPLPF
TGTGCCAGCAGTTATGAGGCCAGCTCCTATAATTCCCCCCTCCCCTTT
>TRBV19|-|-|TRBJ1-1
CASGGWSEAFF
TGTGCCAGTGGCGGATGGTCTGAAGCTTTCTTT
>TRBV2|-|-|TRBJ2-2
CASSFDRTNTGELFF
TGTGCCAGCAGTTTCGACAGGACGAACACCGGGGAGCTGTTTTTT
>TRBV28|once|-|TRBJ2-3
CASSLGGTDTQYF
TGTGCCAGCAGTTTGGGGGGTACAGATACGCAGTATTTT
>TRBV19|-|-|TRBJ2-1
CASSMWGPNNEQFF
TGTGCCAGTAGTATGTGGGGGCCGAACAATGAGCAGTTCTTC
>TRBV20-1|-|TRBD1|TRBJ1-2
CSARQGDGYTF
TGCAGTGCCCGACAGGGGGATGGCTACACCTTC
>TRBV25-1|-|TRBD1|TRBJ2-2
CASSQQGTGELFF
TGTGCCAGCAGTCAACAGGGGACCGGGGAGCTGTTTTTT